A selection of T cell receptor beta chains follows, all from one sample in a study of T cell repertoires in cytomegalovirus infection. These TCRs are of unknown antigen specificity. A single record per CDR3 protein comes from TCRdb applying MiXCR to the reads. The data contain around 78,000 distinct CDR3 sequences, roughly a quarter of them singletons. The specimen was CD8+ T cells from cultured PBMCs, collected from culture after CMV antigen stimulation. The receptors come from a human donor in good health (CMV status not recorded). Some clones in this sample may be carry-over from other donors' samples. The CDR3 runs from the conserved cysteine through the conserved F or W. Each record gives: clone size, J gene, V gene, D gene, CDR3 protein, CDR3 DNA. The D gene is left open where the match is weak. Size tells how often a clone was seen (once, few, many) or the class of an expanded clone, and some rows leave it out.

clone size: many
J gene: TRBJ2-7
V gene: TRBV7-2
D gene: -
CDR3 protein: CASRFGSSYEQYF
CDR3 DNA: TGTGCCAGCAGGTTCGGAAGTTCCTACGAGCAGTACTTC

clone size: few
J gene: TRBJ2-1
V gene: TRBV6-1
D gene: -
CDR3 protein: CASSEEEGEGNEQFF
CDR3 DNA: TGTGCCAGCAGTGAAGAAGAAGGGGAAGGCAATGAGCAGTTCTTC

clone size: -
J gene: TRBJ2-2
V gene: TRBV5-6
D gene: TRBD2
CDR3 protein: CASSGGVLELAEKAFNTGELFF
CDR3 DNA: TGTGCCAGCAGTGGGGGTGTTCTCGAACTAGCGGAGAAAGCCTTTAACACCGGGGAGCTGTTTTTT

clone size: once
J gene: TRBJ1-5
V gene: TRBV6-6
D gene: -
CDR3 protein: CASSYVPGFGYLNQPQHF
CDR3 DNA: TGTGCCAGCAGTTACGTTCCGGGCTTCGGATACCTCAATCAGCCCCAGCATTTT

clone size: few
J gene: TRBJ2-1
V gene: TRBV7-6
D gene: -
CDR3 protein: CASSYTVAESSYNEQFF
CDR3 DNA: TGTGCCAGCAGCTATACCGTAGCGGAAAGCTCCTACAATGAGCAGTTCTTC

clone size: -
J gene: TRBJ2-5
V gene: TRBV7-3
D gene: TRBD2
CDR3 protein: CASSAKLTSGGAMAQYF
CDR3 DNA: TGTGCCAGCAGCGCTAAACTAACTAGCGGGGGGGCCATGGCCCAGTACTTC

clone size: -
J gene: TRBJ2-1
V gene: TRBV28
D gene: -
CDR3 protein: CASRRGNYNEQFF
CDR3 DNA: TGTGCCAGCCGGAGGGGGAACTACAATGAGCAGTTCTTC

clone size: many
J gene: TRBJ1-1
V gene: TRBV6-6
D gene: -
CDR3 protein: CASTLAGDDLPYTEAFF
CDR3 DNA: TGTGCCAGCACCTTAGCAGGGGACGACCTCCCGTACACTGAAGCTTTCTTT

clone size: -
J gene: TRBJ2-7
V gene: TRBV27
D gene: TRBD2
CDR3 protein: CASSPRGSGTYEQYF
CDR3 DNA: TGTGCCAGCAGTCCCCGGGGTAGCGGGACGTACGAGCAGTACTTC

clone size: -
J gene: TRBJ1-1
V gene: TRBV10-3
D gene: -
CDR3 protein: CAISEGSSGWTEAFF
CDR3 DNA: TGTGCCATCAGTGAAGGAAGCTCGGGGTGGACTGAAGCTTTCTTT

clone size: few
J gene: TRBJ2-7
V gene: TRBV20-1
D gene: -
CDR3 protein: CSARDRGRSSYEQYF
CDR3 DNA: TGCAGTGCTAGAGATAGAGGCAGGAGCTCCTACGAGCAGTACTTC

clone size: many
J gene: TRBJ1-1
V gene: TRBV7-9
D gene: TRBD1
CDR3 protein: CASSSGTGQRTEAFF
CDR3 DNA: TGTGCCAGCAGCTCCGGGACAGGGCAGCGGACTGAAGCTTTCTTT

clone size: many
J gene: TRBJ2-7
V gene: TRBV6-6
D gene: -
CDR3 protein: CASSYFARGTYEQYF
CDR3 DNA: TGTGCCAGCAGTTACTTTGCGCGGGGAACCTACGAGCAGTACTTC

clone size: -
J gene: TRBJ2-5
V gene: TRBV15
D gene: TRBD1
CDR3 protein: CATRDRGQETQYF
CDR3 DNA: TGTGCCACCAGAGACAGGGGTCAAGAGACCCAGTACTTC

clone size: -
J gene: TRBJ2-3
V gene: TRBV10-3
D gene: TRBD2
CDR3 protein: CPISDSSGSTDTQYF
CDR3 DNA: TGTCCCATCAGTGATTCTAGCGGGAGCACAGATACGCAGTATTTT

clone size: few
J gene: TRBJ2-2
V gene: TRBV30
D gene: -
CDR3 protein: CAWSRGAGELFF
CDR3 DNA: TGTGCCTGGAGTCGAGGCGCCGGGGAGCTGTTTTTT

clone size: few
J gene: TRBJ1-2
V gene: TRBV5-4
D gene: -
CDR3 protein: CASKTWDTYGYTF
CDR3 DNA: TGTGCCAGCAAAACGTGGGACACATATGGCTACACCTTC

clone size: -
J gene: TRBJ2-7
V gene: TRBV5-8
D gene: -
CDR3 protein: CASNFPGGLGEQYF
CDR3 DNA: TGTGCCAGCAACTTCCCCGGGGGGCTTGGCGAGCAGTACTTC

clone size: -
J gene: TRBJ2-7
V gene: TRBV19
D gene: -
CDR3 protein: CASSVGYEQYF
CDR3 DNA: TGTGCCAGTAGTGTGGGTTACGAGCAGTACTTC

clone size: -
J gene: TRBJ2-7
V gene: TRBV19
D gene: -
CDR3 protein: CASSVFQGPSYEQYF
CDR3 DNA: TGTGCCAGTAGTGTTTTTCAGGGCCCTTCCTACGAGCAGTACTTC

clone size: few
J gene: TRBJ2-7
V gene: TRBV6-1
D gene: -
CDR3 protein: CASQRKGQGGPHF
CDR3 DNA: TGTGCCAGCCAAAGAAAAGGACAGGGAGGGCCCCACTTC

clone size: -
J gene: TRBJ1-1
V gene: TRBV6-5
D gene: TRBD1
CDR3 protein: CASSSRTGGRENTEAFF
CDR3 DNA: TGTGCCAGCAGTTCGCGGACAGGGGGTAGAGAGAACACTGAAGCTTTCTTT

clone size: many
J gene: TRBJ2-7
V gene: TRBV4-3
D gene: -
CDR3 protein: CASSQDLGLYEQYF
CDR3 DNA: TGCGCCAGCAGCCAAGATCTGGGTTTGTACGAGCAGTACTTC

clone size: -
J gene: TRBJ1-1
V gene: TRBV19
D gene: -
CDR3 protein: CASSCPKYRARNTEAFF
CDR3 DNA: TGTGCCAGTAGTTGCCCCAAATATCGCGCGCGGAACACTGAAGCTTTCTTT

clone size: few
J gene: TRBJ1-1
V gene: TRBV20-1
D gene: -
CDR3 protein: CSARGTANTEAFF
CDR3 DNA: TGCAGTGCTAGAGGGACAGCGAACACTGAAGCTTTCTTT

clone size: -
J gene: TRBJ1-3
V gene: TRBV12-3/TRBV12-4
D gene: -
CDR3 protein: CASESYSGNTIYF
CDR3 DNA: TGTGCCAGCGAGAGTTACTCTGGAAACACCATATATTTT

clone size: many
J gene: TRBJ2-4
V gene: TRBV2
D gene: TRBD2
CDR3 protein: CAGSKGLAGDIQYF
CDR3 DNA: TGTGCCGGCTCTAAGGGACTAGCGGGTGACATTCAGTACTTC

clone size: few
J gene: TRBJ1-4
V gene: TRBV4-3
D gene: -
CDR3 protein: CASSQDLAGDASTNEKLFF
CDR3 DNA: TGCGCCAGCAGCCAAGATCTGGCAGGCGATGCCTCCACTAATGAAAAACTGTTTTTT

clone size: few
J gene: TRBJ2-1
V gene: TRBV4-1
D gene: TRBD2
CDR3 protein: CASSHLGTSGDSGQFF
CDR3 DNA: TGCGCCAGCAGCCATCTAGGGACTAGCGGTGATTCGGGGCAGTTCTTC

clone size: many
J gene: TRBJ2-5
V gene: TRBV7-2
D gene: TRBD2
CDR3 protein: CASSLGTSGSQETQYF
CDR3 DNA: TGTGCCAGCAGCTTAGGGACTAGCGGATCGCAAGAGACCCAGTACTTC

clone size: -
J gene: TRBJ1-1
V gene: TRBV10-3
D gene: -
CDR3 protein: CASGGSTEAFF
CDR3 DNA: TGTGCCTCGGGAGGCTCCACTGAAGCTTTCTTT

clone size: few
J gene: TRBJ2-7
V gene: TRBV12-3/TRBV12-4
D gene: TRBD1
CDR3 protein: CASSLRGQALSYEQYF
CDR3 DNA: TGTGCCAGCAGTTTAAGGGGACAGGCCCTCTCCTACGAGCAGTACTTC

clone size: -
J gene: TRBJ2-7
V gene: TRBV12-3/TRBV12-4
D gene: TRBD2
CDR3 protein: CASSGGAYEQYF
CDR3 DNA: TGTGCCAGCAGTGGGGGGGCCTACGAGCAGTACTTC

clone size: many
J gene: TRBJ1-6
V gene: TRBV9
D gene: TRBD1
CDR3 protein: CASSGGQGNSPLHF
CDR3 DNA: TGTGCCAGCAGCGGGGGACAGGGGAATTCACCCCTCCACTTT

clone size: -
J gene: TRBJ1-2
V gene: TRBV19
D gene: TRBD1
CDR3 protein: CASSWTGYGYTF
CDR3 DNA: TGTGCCAGTAGTTGGACAGGGTATGGCTACACCTTC

clone size: -
J gene: TRBJ1-5
V gene: TRBV28
D gene: TRBD1
CDR3 protein: CASRPLRDRGQPQHF
CDR3 DNA: TGTGCCAGCAGACCACTCCGGGACAGGGGTCAGCCCCAGCATTTT

clone size: -
J gene: TRBJ2-1
V gene: TRBV5-1
D gene: TRBD2
CDR3 protein: CASSGGTSNEQFF
CDR3 DNA: TGCGCCAGCAGCGGGGGGACTAGCAATGAGCAGTTCTTC

clone size: -
J gene: TRBJ2-3
V gene: TRBV6-2/TRBV6-3
D gene: -
CDR3 protein: CASEITAGGLTDTQYF
CDR3 DNA: TGTGCCAGCGAAATTACAGCTGGGGGCCTCACAGATACGCAGTATTTT

clone size: few
J gene: TRBJ1-5
V gene: TRBV20-1
D gene: -
CDR3 protein: CSAKNLLSNQPQHF
CDR3 DNA: TGCAGTGCTAAGAATCTACTTAGCAATCAGCCCCAGCATTTT

clone size: -
J gene: TRBJ1-1
V gene: TRBV19
D gene: -
CDR3 protein: CTSSNVLISDTEAFF
CDR3 DNA: TGTACCAGTAGCAACGTCCTCATTTCGGACACTGAAGCTTTCTTT

clone size: -
J gene: TRBJ2-1
V gene: TRBV11-3
D gene: TRBD1
CDR3 protein: CASSLMAGGLNEQFF
CDR3 DNA: TGTGCCAGCAGCTTAATGGCAGGGGGCCTCAATGAGCAGTTCTTC

clone size: many
J gene: TRBJ2-3
V gene: TRBV7-9
D gene: -
CDR3 protein: CASRLPGLATDTQYF
CDR3 DNA: TGTGCCAGCAGGCTTCCGGGCCTAGCGACAGATACGCAGTATTTT

clone size: few
J gene: TRBJ1-1
V gene: TRBV9
D gene: TRBD1
CDR3 protein: CASSADRVNTEAFF
CDR3 DNA: TGTGCCAGCAGCGCGGACAGGGTGAACACTGAAGCTTTCTTT

clone size: -
J gene: TRBJ1-4
V gene: TRBV27
D gene: -
CDR3 protein: CASSPGGYEKLFF
CDR3 DNA: TGTGCCAGCAGCCCGGGGGGCTATGAAAAACTGTTTTTT